This TCR beta chain was sequenced for a study of shared clonotypes between healthy human individuals. Study findings and constraints: In having few donors, the study represented limited genetic and exposure-history diversity.

The trim removed 6 bases at V and 3 bases at J, leaving 13 bases unmatched. CDR3 length equals 15 residues. The germline V gene has CDR1 SQVTM and CDR2 ANQGSEA. With regard to this clone: Its antigen is not known.

CD8 cells classed as naive were CD45RO-negative and positively selected for CCR7, excluding terminally differentiated effector memory CD45RA+ cells. Caucasian adults residing in Nashville, Tennessee made up all the donors. Only in-frame clones appear in the TCRdb table, and some are missing; sequencing was by immunoSEQ multiplex PCR. In the table there are hundreds of thousands of clones, 98% of which are singletons. The sequence derives from a young man in good health. The gene calls are TRBV29-1 and TRBJ2-5, with 7 bases matching TRBD1. Sequenced sample: naive CD8+ T cells sorted from blood. In DNA form, the CDR3 reads TGCAGCGTGAAATCCCAACGACAGGGCGAAGAGACCCAGTACTTC. This gives the protein CSVKSQRQGEETQYF.